The clone carrying this T cell receptor (beta chain) was seen a few times. It is likely a read error, because the conserved phenylalanine at the end of the CDR3 is missing. The data stem from a study of tumor-infiltrating lymphocytes in primary liver carcinoma. Unsorted bulk tissue, about 17-33 mg of it, served as the source for co-extraction of RNA and DNA. Germline values: CDR1 MDHEN, CDR2 SYDVKM. CDR3 size: 16 residues. The germline V and J ends were trimmed by 9 bases and 4 bases, with 24 bases remaining between them. The template, about 540 ng total RNA, yielded TCR beta cDNA made with a constant-region primer. A slightly modified ARM-PCR protocol with three nested multiplex PCR rounds produced these TCR beta libraries. For roughly 11 cycles apiece, the opening two PCR rounds ran with TRBV1-TRBV30 forward primers and a C-beta reverse primer. TCRdb reanalysed the multiplex PCR reads using MiXCR and keeps one entry per CDR3 protein. The sample has more than 30,000 distinct CDR3 sequences; around 80% are singletons.

The receptor was isolated from a man in his forties with primary liver carcinoma and hepatitis B virus infection. The chain carries TRBV28 and TRBJ2-5; D might be TRBD1 (6 bases). The sequencing input was tumor-adjacent normal liver tissue. The CDR3 nucleotides are TGTGCCAGAAGGCAGGGGCCAATGAGGGGGAGAGAGACCCAGTACTAC. Amino acid sequence: CARRQGPMRGRETQYY.